This T cell receptor beta chain stems from a study of T cell clonality in common variable immunodeficiency. The study's findings and limits: Shared TCRbeta clones were fewer between CVID subjects than controls. In common variable immunodeficiency, TCR beta chains reportedly carried fewer deletions and N-nucleotide insertions.

Germline V gene lookup returns CDR1 SGHVS and CDR2 FNYEAQ. The CDR3 spans 13 residues. J gave up 5 bases and V 5 bases, and 4 bases lay outside the gene matches. Patients and controls were mostly of Caucasian heritage. Equal genomic DNA amounts from CVID and control samples were sequenced. Repertoires were generated with immunoSEQ multiplex PCR, while TCRdb's copy carries only in-frame clones and drops some. The table lists more than 35,000 clones, with no singletons. This clone was observed many times. Its specificity is not known. With the read ending 3 residues before the CDR3 end, the germline J gene is used to fill in that end.

The sample was peripheral blood mononuclear cells. V usage is TRBV7-6 and J usage is TRBJ1-1; 8 bases line up with TRBD1. This sequence was found in a person aged 18 to 75 in good health. Partial CDR3 DNA: TGTGCCAGCAGCGCAGGGGGCAGGACTGAA. Its protein product is CASSAGGRTE. The full-length CDR3 reads as CASSAGGRTEAFF. The complete variable domain, with remaining parts taken from reference TRBV7-6 and TRBJ1-1, reads GAGVSQSPRYKVTKRGQDVALRCDPISGHVSLYWYRQALGQGPEFLTYFNYEAQQDKSGLPNDRFSAERPEGSISTLTIQRTEQRDSAMYRCASSAGGRTEAFFGQGTRLTVV.